One sample yielded the 5 T cell receptor beta chains listed below, sequenced in a study of shared clonotypes between healthy human individuals. Assay: immunoSEQ multiplex PCR; the TCRdb copy retains only in-frame clones and omits some. The sample contains millions of clones, 90% to 95% of which appear only once. Sequenced sample: naive CD4+ T cells sorted from blood. Specified subset: CD45RA+ positively selected. These receptors were taken from a man younger than 35 in good health.

This chain links TRBV29-1 with TRBJ1-3; tentative D call: TRBD1 (5 bases). The germline V gene encodes CDR1 SQVTM and CDR2 ANQGSEA. There are 12 residues in the CDR3. V was cut by 6 bases and J by 4 bases, with 10 bases left in between. The DNA for the CDR3 is TGCAGCGTGATGGACACAGGAAACACCATATATTTT. Its translation is CSVMDTGNTIYF.

The rearrangement joins TRBV5-1 to TRBJ2-2, with D possibly being TRBD1 (5 bases). Trimming took off 2 bases at V and 0 bases at J, with 11 bases between the two ends. The V gene's germline CDR1 is SGHRS and CDR2 YFSETQ. The CDR3 spans 16 residues. Written as DNA, the CDR3 is TGCGCCAGCAGCTTTCTATCAGGGTCGAACACCGGGGAGCTGTTTTTT. This gives the protein CASSFLSGSNTGELFF.

The CDR3 protein is CAWSQDREAFF. Written as DNA, the CDR3 is TGTGCCTGGAGTCAAGACCGAGAAGCTTTCTTT. The rearrangement joins TRBV30 to TRBJ1-1; no clear D gene. Between the trimmed V and J ends, which lost 2 bases and 8 bases, there was a span of 9 bases. Germline CDR1 GTSNPN, CDR2 SVGIG (reference sequence). The CDR3 covers 11 residues.

The V call is TRBV27, the J call TRBJ2-3; the D is unclear. The CDR3 contains 13 residues. CDR1 MNHEY and CDR2 SMNVEV come from the germline V gene (reference sequence). V shed 3 bases and J shed 0 bases, with 4 bases lying between them. Here the CDR3 DNA reads TGTGCCAGCAGTTTCCTCAGCACAGATACGCAGTATTTT. Translated, it gives CASSFLSTDTQYF.

About this clone: At the DNA level, this CDR3 is encoded by other sequences in the same sample as well. The CDR3 nucleotides read TGCGCCAGCAGCCTTGGCGGGCCCTACAATGAGCAGTTCTTC. Its protein product is CASSLGGPYNEQFF. The rearrangement links TRBV5-1 to TRBJ2-1, with D perhaps matching TRBD2 (5 bases). Germline-derived CDR1 and CDR2 are SGHRS and YFSETQ. The CDR3 runs to 14 residues. V lost 4 bases and J 2 bases, leaving 10 bases between the germline ends.